The rows below give T cell receptor beta chains drawn from one sample of a study of blood T cell repertoires in COVID-19. Sequenced by immunoSEQ multiplex PCR; TCRdb stores in-frame clones only, minus some. This sample carries about 160,000 clones, around 84% of them seen once, and the ten largest clones take roughly 7%. The sequencing input was peripheral blood. These receptors all stem from a man over 45 with active or convalescent COVID-19. CDR3s include the opening cysteine and the closing phenylalanine or tryptophan. The D gene is left open where the match is weak. Some rows have no size entry. The others give once, few or many, or a class for an expanded clone.

v_call,cdr3_length,j_call,d_call,clone_size,cdr3_nt,cdr3_aa
TRBV4-2,16,TRBJ2-7,TRBD2,NA,TGTGCCAGCAGCCAAGATTTGACTAGCGGCCGCTACGAGCAGTACTTC,CASSQDLTSGRYEQYF
TRBV18,15,TRBJ2-7,TRBD2,NA,TGTGCCAGCTCGCTAGGACTAGCGGGGTCCTACGAGCAGTACTTC,CASSLGLAGSYEQYF
TRBV27,14,TRBJ2-7,NA,NA,TGTGCCAGCAGCCCCCATGGAGAGATATACGAGCAGTACTTC,CASSPHGEIYEQYF
TRBV4-3,15,TRBJ2-2,NA,NA,TGCGCCAGCAGCCAGCGCAGCCGGGGGACCGGGGAGCTGTTTTTT,CASSQRSRGTGELFF
TRBV5-6,12,TRBJ1-2,NA,NA,TGTGCCAGCAGCTTGCAGGGAGGTGGCTACACCTTC,CASSLQGGGYTF
TRBV27,15,TRBJ2-1,TRBD2,NA,TGTGCCAGCAGTTTAGCGGGGGGGTTATACAATGAGCAGTTCTTC,CASSLAGGLYNEQFF
TRBV6-2/TRBV6-3,16,TRBJ1-1,NA,NA,TGTGCCAGCAGTTCCTCCCGAGGGGGGGTCCTCACTGAAGCTTTCTTT,CASSSSRGGVLTEAFF
TRBV6-2/TRBV6-3,14,TRBJ1-5,TRBD1,NA,TGTGCCAGCAGTTCGACAGGGGACAATCAGCCCCAGCATTTT,CASSSTGDNQPQHF
TRBV5-1,14,TRBJ2-7,TRBD1,NA,TGCGCCAGCAGCTTGGCGGGACAGGGCAACGAGCAGTACTTC,CASSLAGQGNEQYF
TRBV6-2/TRBV6-3,14,TRBJ1-2,NA,once,TGTGCCAGCAGCCTTGCTGGGAGTGGCTATGGCTACACCTTC,CASSLAGSGYGYTF
TRBV4-3,16,TRBJ2-7,NA,NA,TGCGCCAGCAGCCAAGATCCCCTTAGTATTAGAGACGAGCAGTACTTC,CASSQDPLSIRDEQYF
TRBV27,15,TRBJ1-1,TRBD1,NA,TGTGCCAGCAGTTTAGTATCAGGGGGCAGGACTGAAGCTTTCTTT,CASSLVSGGRTEAFF
TRBV11-3,14,TRBJ1-4,NA,once,TGTGCCAGCAACCTCGGGGGTTATGGTGAAAAACTGTTTTTT,CASNLGGYGEKLFF
TRBV20-1,14,TRBJ2-2,TRBD2,NA,TGCAGTGCTAGTCTGCTAGCGGGGACTGGGGAGCTGTTTTTT,CSASLLAGTGELFF
TRBV24-1,16,TRBJ2-1,TRBD2,NA,TGTGCCACCAGTGATTTAGGAGCGGGAGCCGGGGGGGAGCAGTTCTTC,CATSDLGAGAGGEQFF
TRBV6-1,15,TRBJ2-1,NA,NA,TGTGCCAGCAGACCTCCCCGAATGCACACCAATGAGCAGTTCTTC,CASRPPRMHTNEQFF
TRBV29-1,13,TRBJ2-7,TRBD2,NA,TGCAGCGTGCAACTAGCGGGAAGGTACGAGCAGTACTTC,CSVQLAGRYEQYF
TRBV28,15,TRBJ1-1,NA,NA,TGTGCCAGCAGTGATCCTGGACGACAGTACGCTGAAGCTTTCTTT,CASSDPGRQYAEAFF
TRBV5-5,15,TRBJ2-3,NA,NA,TGTGCCAGCAGCCCCGACTCGAGCCTCACAGATACGCAGTATTTT,CASSPDSSLTDTQYF
TRBV18,14,TRBJ1-2,TRBD1,NA,TGTGCCAGCTCACCCGCGGGACAGTCCTATGGCTACACCTTC,CASSPAGQSYGYTF
TRBV6-5,16,TRBJ2-7,NA,NA,TGTGCCAGCAGTTACTCGAGGGTATCAGGGGCGTACGAGCAGTACTTC,CASSYSRVSGAYEQYF
TRBV5-1,16,TRBJ1-6,TRBD1,NA,TGCGCCAGCAGCTCCACCGCGGGACAGTATAATTCACCCCTCCACTTT,CASSSTAGQYNSPLHF
TRBV9,16,TRBJ2-7,NA,NA,TGTGCCAGCAGCGTAGTACCGACTAGGAGCTCCTACGAGCAGTACTTC,CASSVVPTRSSYEQYF
TRBV7-8,14,TRBJ2-1,NA,NA,TGTGCCAGCAGCTTAGCGGGAGTAGGGAATGAGCAGTTCTTC,CASSLAGVGNEQFF